The clone carrying this T cell receptor beta chain has just a few counts. This sample is drawn from a study of blood T cell repertoires in COVID-19. Looked up from germline, CDR1 is SGHNT and CDR2 is YENEEA. V lost 0 bases, J lost 4 bases, and 6 bases lay in between. This CDR3 comprises 13 residues. This table comes from immunoSEQ multiplex PCR, and its TCRdb copy is limited to in-frame clones, with some not included. This sample has some 70,000 clones, with 88% found just once. This clonotype originated in a woman aged 40 to 50 who had recovered from COVID-19. The chain recombines TRBV11-3 with TRBJ2-5, with a tentative D call TRBD2 (6 bases). Input material: PBMCs or T cells enriched from blood (not recorded which). The CDR3 spells CASSLEGGETQYF. CDR3 sequence (DNA): TGTGCCAGCAGCTTAGAGGGGGGAGAGACCCAGTACTTC.